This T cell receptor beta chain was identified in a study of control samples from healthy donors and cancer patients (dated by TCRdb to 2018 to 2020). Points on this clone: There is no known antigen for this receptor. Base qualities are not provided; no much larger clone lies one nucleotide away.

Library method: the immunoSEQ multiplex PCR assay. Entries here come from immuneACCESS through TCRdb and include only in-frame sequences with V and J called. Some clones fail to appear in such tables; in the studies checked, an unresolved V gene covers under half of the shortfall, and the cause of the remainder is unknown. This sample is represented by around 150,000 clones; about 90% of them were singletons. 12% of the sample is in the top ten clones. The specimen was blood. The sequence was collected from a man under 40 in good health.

The CDR3: CASRLQGRTEAFF. The DNA is as follows: TGTGCCAGCAGGTTACAGGGGCGCACTGAAGCTTTCTTT. The receptor chain draws on TRBV27 and TRBJ1-1; 7 central nucleotides agree with TRBD1. Taken from cysteine to phenylalanine, the CDR3 has 13 residues. Only CDR3 DNA is held: 39 bases, read in frame from base 1. The junction shows trimming of 6 bases on V and 4 bases on J, and the gene matches do not reach 5 bases of it. From a lookup of the germline V gene (reference sequence), CDR1 and CDR2 are MNHEY and SMNVEV.